Listed below are T cell receptor beta chains from one sample, sequenced in a study of shared clonotypes between healthy human individuals. The method was immunoSEQ multiplex PCR; TCRdb's version includes in-frame clones alone and lacks a portion of them. The repertoire holds over a million clones, with roughly 96% as singletons. The specimen was naive CD4+ T cells sorted from blood. The receptors shown here come from a man aged 25 to 40 in good health. Both conserved end residues are part of each CDR3. Each record gives: V gene, CDR3 protein.

>TRBV12-1
CASTSPGGPYSTDTQYF
>TRBV18
CASSSNLGSLYEQYF
>TRBV5-1
CASSLSSSGSYNEQFF
>TRBV6-5
CASSLSGKYYF
>TRBV7-2
CASSGWTSVSYEQYF
>TRBV11-2
CASSLGTGPYNEQFF
>TRBV28
CASSSRGLKSYEQYF
>TRBV6-4
CASSHALASLPNEQFF
>TRBV7-6
CASSLKRFSGELFF
>TRBV6-1
CASAALQGFREKLFF
>TRBV7-9
CASSLFEENTQYF
>TRBV19
CASSMGSNYGYTF
>TRBV18
CASSPPGAGKNNEQFF
>TRBV19
CASRPYGGDRTLPQHF
>TRBV5-1
CASSLDPRVAGWAPNTGELFF
>TRBV27
CASTKTGTGGYEQYF
>TRBV6-6
CASSPSGGYEQYF
>TRBV9
CASSVSQGAGNTIYF
>TRBV6-1
CASSGTGAETQYF
>TRBV6-1
CASSERAGVHTDTQYF
>TRBV5-1
CASSLQGQETQYF
>TRBV11-2
CASSLVVGSGNEQFF
>TRBV5-1
CASSLNSDGYTF
>TRBV5-4
CASSPLGPQETQYF
>TRBV28
CASSQPNPHRGGGGYTF
>TRBV5-4
CASRRNVGAGFTF
>TRBV12-5
CASGFSGEGETQYF
>TRBV19
CASSIDPGQGFEQYF
>TRBV11-2
CASSYHTRAGRHSYEQYF
>TRBV9
CASSGSGRSTDTQYF
>TRBV5-4
CASSLAATSGSFSYNEQFF
>TRBV30
CAWSRASGSRADTQYF
>TRBV9
CASSGQGVDEQFF
>TRBV2
CASRIGGRQYNEQFF
>TRBV7-1
CASSLAGGELETQYF
>TRBV30
CAWSAPRETQETQYF
>TRBV18
CASSLQGGVTEAFF
>TRBV28
CATGGADFWAIQPQHF
>TRBV18
CASSPLGGVLADTEAFF
>TRBV12-5
CASGSGDTGANVLTF
>TRBV29-1
CSVELQQGSETQYF
>TRBV7-9
CASSLAGISGNTIYF
>TRBV5-4
CASSSPRGTNYGYTF
>TRBV5-1
CASSLRLAGGGEQFF
>TRBV7-9
CASSARQGSYEQYF
>TRBV5-1
CASSILAGVDTQYF
>TRBV28
CASSSPQAGVSAGELFF
>TRBV6-6
CASSYPGTEGNTIYF
>TRBV27
CASTISYRGNYEQYF